This is a list of T cell receptor beta chains from one sample in a study of response to subunit inactivated influenza vaccine. MiXCR, run by TCRdb on the RT-PCR reads, gives a single entry per CDR3 protein. Altogether about 700,000 distinct CDR3 sequences are present, approximately 14% being singletons, with the ten largest covering less than 9%. Sequencing used PBMCs from blood, obtained 14 to 15 days before vaccination. The receptors stem from a man aged 50 to 60 who received an inactivated influenza vaccine. The CDR3 runs from the conserved cysteine through the conserved F or W. The D gene is left open where the match is weak. Part of the rows lack a size; the others show once, few, many or a class for expanded clones.

V: TRBV20-1; J: TRBJ2-3; size: .; D: TRBD2; CDR3: CSATREGSGVLSDTQYF; DNA: TGCAGTGCTACCCGAGAGGGTAGCGGGGTCTTATCAGATACGCAGTATTTT
V: TRBV6-1; J: TRBJ2-7; size: .; D: .; CDR3: CASSDTLTYEQYF; DNA: TGTGCCAGCTCTGACACCTTAACCTACGAGCAGTACTTC
V: TRBV5-1; J: TRBJ2-5; size: few; D: .; CDR3: CASSGGPAFQETQYF; DNA: TGCGCCAGCAGCGGGGGACCCGCCTTCCAAGAGACCCAGTACTTC
V: TRBV7-9; J: TRBJ2-6; size: .; D: TRBD2; CDR3: CASSPPLAGVSYVLTF; DNA: TGTGCCAGCAGCCCGCCTCTCGCGGGAGTCTCCTACGTCCTGACTTTC
V: TRBV20-1; J: TRBJ2-4; size: .; D: .; CDR3: CSASRGFENIQYF; DNA: TGCAGTGCTAGTCGGGGGTTTGAAAACATTCAGTACTTC
V: TRBV6-5; J: TRBJ2-7; size: few; D: TRBD2; CDR3: CASSYGFSGAHSYEQYF; DNA: TGTGCCAGCAGTTACGGGTTTAGCGGGGCGCACTCCTACGAGCAGTACTTC
V: TRBV30; J: TRBJ2-7; size: .; D: .; CDR3: CAWSVRQGLREQYF; DNA: TGTGCCTGGAGTGTACGGCAGGGGTTAAGAGAGCAGTACTTC
V: TRBV2; J: TRBJ2-3; size: many; D: .; CDR3: CASSEFPGTDTQYF; DNA: TGTGCCAGCAGTGAATTCCCTGGGACAGATACGCAGTATTTT
V: TRBV7-9; J: TRBJ1-5; size: .; D: TRBD1; CDR3: CASSLVGGGEPQHF; DNA: TGTGCCAGCAGCTTAGTAGGGGGCGGGGAGCCCCAGCATTTT
V: TRBV6-5; J: TRBJ1-3; size: .; D: .; CDR3: CASSYSRQGAIYF; DNA: TGTGCCAGCAGTTACTCTAGGCAGGGCGCCATATATTTT
V: TRBV7-3; J: TRBJ2-1; size: few; D: TRBD1; CDR3: CASSSSPPGQGWENEQFF; DNA: TGTGCCAGCAGCTCGTCGCCGCCGGGACAGGGGTGGGAGAATGAGCAGTTCTTC
V: TRBV7-8; J: TRBJ2-1; size: few; D: TRBD1; CDR3: CASSLLFYQGDEQFF; DNA: TGTGCCAGCAGCTTACTGTTTTACCAGGGGGATGAGCAGTTCTTC
V: TRBV7-8; J: TRBJ2-3; size: few; D: .; CDR3: CASSLVPPGSATDTQYF; DNA: TGTGCCAGCAGCTTAGTCCCCCCCGGGTCCGCCACAGATACGCAGTATTTT
V: TRBV7-9; J: TRBJ2-5; size: .; D: TRBD1; CDR3: CASSAGLYRGRRETQYF; DNA: TGTGCCAGCAGCGCAGGCCTCTACAGGGGGCGACGGGAGACCCAGTACTTC
V: TRBV2; J: TRBJ1-1; size: .; D: TRBD1; CDR3: CAKERQGRFLNTEAFF; DNA: TGTGCCAAGGAAAGACAGGGGAGGTTTCTCAACACTGAAGCTTTCTTT
V: TRBV15; J: TRBJ1-2; size: few; D: .; CDR3: CATSARSDPATSGYTF; DNA: TGTGCCACCAGCGCTAGATCCGACCCGGCGACGTCTGGCTACACCTTC
V: TRBV11-2; J: TRBJ2-1; size: few; D: .; CDR3: CASSKDGTFINEQFF; DNA: TGTGCCAGCAGCAAAGACGGGACATTCATCAATGAGCAGTTCTTC
V: TRBV14; J: TRBJ1-6; size: .; D: .; CDR3: CASATGGSLLHF; DNA: TGTGCCAGCGCCACGGGGGGGTCCCTGCTCCACTTT
V: TRBV7-9; J: TRBJ2-5; size: .; D: TRBD1; CDR3: CASSFGQGRQETQYF; DNA: TGTGCCAGCAGCTTTGGACAGGGTCGGCAAGAGACCCAGTACTTC
V: TRBV7-9; J: TRBJ1-4; size: few; D: TRBD1; CDR3: CASSSYRGSSNEKLFF; DNA: TGTGCCAGCAGCTCATACAGGGGTTCGAGTAATGAAAAACTGTTTTTT
V: TRBV5-4; J: TRBJ2-5; size: .; D: .; CDR3: CASDRKETQYF; DNA: TGTGCCAGTGATAGAAAAGAGACCCAGTACTTC
V: TRBV3-1; J: TRBJ1-5; size: few; D: .; CDR3: CASSQGQVGQPQHF; DNA: TGTGCCAGCAGCCAGGGCCAGGTCGGACAGCCCCAGCATTTT
V: TRBV6-1; J: TRBJ2-5; size: .; D: TRBD2; CDR3: CASRPTSGRIQETQYF; DNA: TGTGCCAGCAGACCTACTAGCGGGAGGATCCAAGAGACCCAGTACTTC
V: TRBV6-2/TRBV6-3; J: TRBJ2-3; size: .; D: .; CDR3: CASSSGDDTQYF; DNA: TGTGCCAGCAGTTCGGGGGATGATACGCAGTATTTT
V: TRBV20-1; J: TRBJ2-1; size: few; D: .; CDR3: CSASGPDSYNEQFF; DNA: TGCAGTGCTAGCGGGCCGGACAGCTACAATGAGCAGTTCTTC
V: TRBV28; J: TRBJ2-7; size: .; D: .; CDR3: CASSLSPREEQYF; DNA: TGTGCCAGCAGTTTGTCCCCCCGGGAGGAGCAGTACTTC
V: TRBV6-1; J: TRBJ1-5; size: few; D: .; CDR3: CASSPIPGLSNQPQHF; DNA: TGTGCCAGCAGTCCTATACCGGGACTTAGCAATCAGCCCCAGCATTTT
V: TRBV18; J: TRBJ2-1; size: few; D: .; CDR3: CASSPALAGNEQFF; DNA: TGTGCCAGCTCACCCGCCTTGGCGGGCAATGAGCAGTTCTTC
V: TRBV24-1; J: TRBJ1-1; size: few; D: .; CDR3: CATSDLLGGEAFF; DNA: TGTGCCACCAGTGATCTACTGGGGGGTGAAGCTTTCTTT
V: TRBV3-1; J: TRBJ2-2; size: few; D: TRBD2; CDR3: CASSQARSGINTGELFF; DNA: TGTGCCAGCAGCCAAGCTAGGAGCGGGATAAACACCGGGGAGCTGTTTTTT
V: TRBV12-3/TRBV12-4; J: TRBJ2-1; size: few; D: .; CDR3: CASSLGTGSSNEQFF; DNA: TGTGCCAGCAGCCTTGGCACGGGATCCAGCAATGAGCAGTTCTTC
V: TRBV5-5; J: TRBJ1-2; size: .; D: TRBD1; CDR3: CASSYGDSHGYTF; DNA: TGTGCCAGCAGCTATGGGGACAGTCATGGCTACACCTTC
V: TRBV7-6; J: TRBJ2-1; size: many; D: TRBD1; CDR3: CASSQNTRQGEENEQFF; DNA: TGTGCCAGCAGCCAAAATACAAGACAGGGGGAGGAAAATGAGCAGTTCTTC
V: TRBV4-3; J: TRBJ2-5; size: few; D: .; CDR3: CASSQDLGAGVRGTQYF; DNA: TGCGCCAGCAGCCAAGATCTTGGGGCAGGGGTCCGGGGGACCCAGTACTTC